The present T cell receptor beta chain was sequenced within a study of blood T cells in healthy people across ages. Trimming cost V 1 base and J 4 bases; bases outside gene matches: 3. CDR1 is SGHVS, CDR2 FQNEAQ, per germline. The CDR3 has 14 amino acids. Using a J-beta primer mix together with a sample-barcoded 5' primer, a second PCR was run for about 7 to 12 cycles. TCRdb reanalysed the 5' RACE reads using MiXCR and keeps one entry per CDR3 protein. The sample has hundreds of thousands of distinct CDR3 sequences; around 50% are singletons. Every sample had a minimum of 6 million PBMCs isolated. Points from the study as a whole: With naive T cell percentage, TCR beta diversity showed a strong correlation.

Notes on this clonotype: Its antigen is unknown.

The chain employs TRBV7-8 and TRBJ2-5; 7 nucleotides agree with TRBD2. The clonotype was recovered from a woman older than 75 in good health. The sample was blood. The CDR3 nucleotides are TGTGCCAGCAGCTTAGAGATAGCGGGAGAGACCCAGTACTTC. Amino acids: CASSLEIAGETQYF.